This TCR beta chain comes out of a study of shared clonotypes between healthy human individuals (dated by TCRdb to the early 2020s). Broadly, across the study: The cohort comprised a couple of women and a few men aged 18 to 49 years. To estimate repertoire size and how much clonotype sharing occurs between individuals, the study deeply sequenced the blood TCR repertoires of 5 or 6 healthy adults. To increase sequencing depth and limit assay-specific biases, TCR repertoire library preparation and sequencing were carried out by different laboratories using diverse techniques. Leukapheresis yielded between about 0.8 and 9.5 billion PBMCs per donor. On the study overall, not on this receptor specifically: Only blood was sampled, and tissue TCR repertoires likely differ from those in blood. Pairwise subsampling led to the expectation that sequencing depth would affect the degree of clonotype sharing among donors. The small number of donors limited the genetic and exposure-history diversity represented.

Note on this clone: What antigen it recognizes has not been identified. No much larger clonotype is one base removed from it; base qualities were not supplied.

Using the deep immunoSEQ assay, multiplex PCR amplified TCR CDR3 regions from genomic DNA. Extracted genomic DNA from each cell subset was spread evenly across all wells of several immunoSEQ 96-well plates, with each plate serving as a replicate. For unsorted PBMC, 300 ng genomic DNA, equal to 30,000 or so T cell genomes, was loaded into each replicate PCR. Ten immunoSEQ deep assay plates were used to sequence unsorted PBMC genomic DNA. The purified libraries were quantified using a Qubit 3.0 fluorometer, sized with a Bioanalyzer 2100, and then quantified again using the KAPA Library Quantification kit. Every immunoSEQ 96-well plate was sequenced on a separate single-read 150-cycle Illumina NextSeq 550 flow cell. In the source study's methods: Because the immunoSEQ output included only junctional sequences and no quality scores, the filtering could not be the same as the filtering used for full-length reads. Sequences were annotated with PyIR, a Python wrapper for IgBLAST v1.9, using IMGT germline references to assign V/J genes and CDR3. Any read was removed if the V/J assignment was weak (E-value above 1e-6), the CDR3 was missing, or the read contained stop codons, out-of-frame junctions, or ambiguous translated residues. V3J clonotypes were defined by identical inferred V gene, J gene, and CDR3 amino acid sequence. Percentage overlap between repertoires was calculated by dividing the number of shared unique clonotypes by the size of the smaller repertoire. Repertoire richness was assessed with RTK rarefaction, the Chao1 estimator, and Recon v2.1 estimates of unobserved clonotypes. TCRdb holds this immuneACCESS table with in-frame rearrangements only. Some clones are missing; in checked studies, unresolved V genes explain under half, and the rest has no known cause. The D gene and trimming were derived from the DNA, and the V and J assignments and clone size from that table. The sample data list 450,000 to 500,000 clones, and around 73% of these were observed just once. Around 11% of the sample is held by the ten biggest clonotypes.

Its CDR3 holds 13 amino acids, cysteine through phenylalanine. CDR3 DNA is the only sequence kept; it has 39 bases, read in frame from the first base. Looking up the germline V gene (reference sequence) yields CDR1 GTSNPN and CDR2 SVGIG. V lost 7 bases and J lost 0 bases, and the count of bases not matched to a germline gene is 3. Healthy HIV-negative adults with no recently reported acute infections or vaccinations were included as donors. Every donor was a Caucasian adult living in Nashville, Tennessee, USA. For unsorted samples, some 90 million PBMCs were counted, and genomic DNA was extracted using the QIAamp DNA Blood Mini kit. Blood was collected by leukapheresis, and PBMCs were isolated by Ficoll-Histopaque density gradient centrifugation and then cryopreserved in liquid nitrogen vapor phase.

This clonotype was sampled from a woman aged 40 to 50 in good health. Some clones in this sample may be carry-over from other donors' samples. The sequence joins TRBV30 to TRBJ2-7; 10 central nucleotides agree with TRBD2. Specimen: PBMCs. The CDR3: CASRLAGSYEQYF. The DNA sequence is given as TGTGCCTCCCGACTAGCGGGCTCCTACGAGCAGTACTTC. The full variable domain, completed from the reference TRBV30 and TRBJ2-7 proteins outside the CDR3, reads SQTIHQWPATLVQPVGSPLSLECTVEGTSNPNLYWYRQAAGRGLQLLFYSVGIGQISSEVPQNLSASRPQDRQFILSSKKLLLSDSGFYLCASRLAGSYEQYFGPGTRLTVT.